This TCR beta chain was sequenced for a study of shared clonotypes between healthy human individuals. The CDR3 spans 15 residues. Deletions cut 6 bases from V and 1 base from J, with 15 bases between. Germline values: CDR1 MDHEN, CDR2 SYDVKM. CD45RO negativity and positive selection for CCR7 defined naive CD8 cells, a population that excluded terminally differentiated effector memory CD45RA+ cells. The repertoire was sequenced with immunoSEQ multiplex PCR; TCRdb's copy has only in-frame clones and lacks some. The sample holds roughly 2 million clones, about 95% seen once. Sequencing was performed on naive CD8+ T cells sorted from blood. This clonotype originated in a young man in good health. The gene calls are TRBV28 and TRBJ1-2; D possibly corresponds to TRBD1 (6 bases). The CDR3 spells CASSLQGFRNYGYTF. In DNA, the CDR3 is TGTGCCAGCAGCCTACAGGGATTCCGTAACTATGGCTACACCTTC.